This TCR beta chain was captured in a study of PD-1 blockade in mismatch repair-deficient tumors. Clones were sequenced by immunoSEQ multiplex PCR, and TCRdb holds only the in-frame ones, with some missing. This sample carries about 79,000 clones, more than 80% of them seen once, and the ten largest clones take 5% to 6.5%. Trimming left V 5 bases short and J 5 bases short, with 21 bases between. In germline, CDR1 is MGHRA, CDR2 YSYEKL. The length of the CDR3 is 16 residues. The TCR sequence derives from an adult with mismatch repair-deficient cancer. The sample in question was peripheral blood, obtained 44 weeks after starting pembrolizumab. This chain connects TRBV4-1 to TRBJ1-2; D might be TRBD1 (5 bases). The CDR3 spells CASSEGTTNRPYGYTF. CDR3 coding DNA: TGCGCCAGCAGCGAAGGGACCACAAACCGCCCTTATGGCTACACCTTC.